This TCR beta chain was recorded in a study of T cell responses to AZD1222 COVID-19 vaccine. Findings and limits, study-wide: Spike was spanned by vaccine-associated CD4 TCRs, which were dominant at 160-218 and 743-854.

Here immunoSEQ multiplex PCR was the method, and the copy in TCRdb shows in-frame clones only, minus some. The table has 100,000 to 150,000 clones, 90% seen once. Trimming cost V 0 bases and J 6 bases; bases outside gene matches: 6. Per germline, CDR1 MNHEY and CDR2 SMNVEV (reference sequence). There are 15 residues in the CDR3. A word on this clone: No antigen is known for it.

The sample in question was peripheral blood, obtained on day 0 of AZD1222 vaccination. The chain couples TRBV27 to TRBJ1-1; 8 nucleotides align to TRBD1. This TCR was recovered from an adult in good health. The CDR3 region is CASSLSPGGGPEAFF. In DNA form, the CDR3 reads TGTGCCAGCAGTTTATCGCCAGGGGGCGGCCCTGAAGCTTTCTTT.